This T cell receptor beta chain comes out of a study of blood T cell repertoires in COVID-19. Sequencing used immunoSEQ multiplex PCR; TCRdb keeps in-frame clones, though not all of them. Among some 190,000 clones listed, around nine tenths were seen once. The receptor was isolated from a man younger than 35 with active or convalescent COVID-19. Sequenced sample: peripheral blood.

In nucleotides, the CDR3 is TGTGCCAGCAACGTTGGACTTGTCGCAGATACGCAGTATTTT. Residues: CASNVGLVADTQYF. The chain uses TRBV5-6 and TRBJ2-3; the D gene is possibly TRBD2 (5 bases). The CDR3 totals 14 residues. Germline V CDR1 and CDR2: SGHDT, YYEEEE. With 6 bases removed from V and 4 bases from J, the gap between germline ends came to 15 bases.